Sequencing of this TCR beta chain was carried out in a study of blood T cell repertoires in COVID-19. CDR1 MNHEY and CDR2 SVGAGI come from the germline V gene. The CDR3 sequence is 13 residues long. V shed 3 bases and J shed 7 bases, with 12 bases lying between them. Enrollment of patients from Seattle took place during active infection, with longitudinal follow-up. Libraries were prepared by immunoSEQ multiplex PCR; TCRdb keeps only in-frame clonotypes and omits some of them. Among fewer than 250,000 clones listed, about 82% were seen once. This clone was found a few times. This sequence was found in a woman older than 75 with COVID-19, enrolled during active disease. Sequenced: peripheral blood. J is TRBJ1-1 and V is TRBV6-5; D call uncertain. The DNA for the CDR3 is TGTGCCAGCAGTTATTACGACGGAGATGAAGCTTTCTTT. Translated: CASSYYDGDEAFF.